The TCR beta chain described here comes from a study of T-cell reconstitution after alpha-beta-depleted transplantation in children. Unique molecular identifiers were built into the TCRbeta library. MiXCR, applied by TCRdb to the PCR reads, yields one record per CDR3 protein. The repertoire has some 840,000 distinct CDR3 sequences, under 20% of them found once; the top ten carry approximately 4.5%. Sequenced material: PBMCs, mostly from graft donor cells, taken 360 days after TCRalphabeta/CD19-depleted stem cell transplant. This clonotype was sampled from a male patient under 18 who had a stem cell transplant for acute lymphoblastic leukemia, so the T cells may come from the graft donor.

The CDR3 is CSVEDTGSYEQYF. The DNA for the CDR3 is TGCAGCGTTGAAGATACAGGGAGCTACGAGCAGTACTTC. The gene calls are TRBV29-1 and TRBJ2-7, with D perhaps matching TRBD1 (6 bases). The V gene lost 0 bases and the J gene lost 3 bases, with 9 bases spanning the gap. The CDR3 contains 13 residues. CDR1 and CDR2 from the germline V gene are SQVTM and ANQGSEA.